The present T cell receptor beta chain was sequenced within a study of T cells in tumors after PD-1 blockade. This clone was observed a few times. Clones were read by immunoSEQ multiplex PCR, and TCRdb kept only the in-frame ones, dropping some. The sample carries approximately 4,000 clones, 62% recorded once. Germline V gives CDR1 MNHEY, CDR2 SVGEGT. J was trimmed by 5 bases and V by 2 bases; bases with no gene match: 4. The CDR3 extends over 14 amino acids. Sample: tumor tissue, taken after anti-PD-1 treatment. The chain carries TRBV6-2 or TRBV6-3 and TRBJ1-1, with 8 bases matching TRBD1. The source of this sequence is a human donor with cutaneous squamous cell carcinoma. The CDR3 DNA follows: TGTGCCAGCAGTTACGGACAGGGAGGTACTGAAGCTTTCTTT. Translating gives CASSYGQGGTEAFF.